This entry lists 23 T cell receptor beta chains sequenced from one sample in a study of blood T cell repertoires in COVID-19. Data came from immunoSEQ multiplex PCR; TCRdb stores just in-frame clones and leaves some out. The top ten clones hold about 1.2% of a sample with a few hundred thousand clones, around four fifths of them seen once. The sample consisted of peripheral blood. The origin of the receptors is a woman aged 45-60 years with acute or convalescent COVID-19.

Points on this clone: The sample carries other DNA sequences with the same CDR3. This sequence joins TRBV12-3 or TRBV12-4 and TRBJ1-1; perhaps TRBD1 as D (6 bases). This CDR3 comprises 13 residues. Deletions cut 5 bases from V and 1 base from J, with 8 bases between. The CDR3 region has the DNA TGTGCCAGCAGTCCACAGGGGAACACTGAAGCTTTCTTT. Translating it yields CASSPQGNTEAFF.

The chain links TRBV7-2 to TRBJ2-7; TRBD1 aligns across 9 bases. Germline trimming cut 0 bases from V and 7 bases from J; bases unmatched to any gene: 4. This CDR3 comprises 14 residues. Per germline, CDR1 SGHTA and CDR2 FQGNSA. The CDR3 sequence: CASSLAQGASEQYV. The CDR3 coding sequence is TGTGCCAGCAGCTTAGCACAGGGGGCGAGTGAGCAGTACGTC.

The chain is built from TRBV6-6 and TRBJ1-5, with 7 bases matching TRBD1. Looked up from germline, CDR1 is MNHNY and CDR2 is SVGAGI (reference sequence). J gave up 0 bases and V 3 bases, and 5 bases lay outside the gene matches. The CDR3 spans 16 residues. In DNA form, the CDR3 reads TGTGCCAGCAGTTATCTGGGACAGTATAGCAATCAGCCCCAGCATTTT. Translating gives CASSYLGQYSNQPQHF.

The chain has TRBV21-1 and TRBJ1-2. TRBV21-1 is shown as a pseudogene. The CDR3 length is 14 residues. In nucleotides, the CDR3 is TGTGCCAGCATCACAAGGGGCGGGGTTGAAGGCTACACCTTC. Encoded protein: CASITRGGVEGYTF.

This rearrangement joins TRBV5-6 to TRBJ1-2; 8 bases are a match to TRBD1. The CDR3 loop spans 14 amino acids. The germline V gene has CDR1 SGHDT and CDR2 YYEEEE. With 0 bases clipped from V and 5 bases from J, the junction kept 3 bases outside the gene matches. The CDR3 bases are TGTGCCAGCAGCTTGGGATGGACAGGGTATGGCTACACCTTC. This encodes CASSLGWTGYGYTF.

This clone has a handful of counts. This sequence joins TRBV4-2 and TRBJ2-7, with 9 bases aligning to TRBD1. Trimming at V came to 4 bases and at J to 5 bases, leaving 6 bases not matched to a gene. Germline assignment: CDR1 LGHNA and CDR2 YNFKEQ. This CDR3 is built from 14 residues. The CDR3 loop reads CASSLRDRVNEQYF. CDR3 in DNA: TGTGCCAGCAGCCTCCGGGACAGGGTCAACGAGCAGTACTTC.

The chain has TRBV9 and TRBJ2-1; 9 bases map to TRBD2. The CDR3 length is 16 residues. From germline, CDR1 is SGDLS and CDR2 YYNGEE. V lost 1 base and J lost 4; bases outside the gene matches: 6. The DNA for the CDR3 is TGTGCCAGCAGCGTATCAGCTAGCGGGGCTTACAATGAGCAGTTCTTC. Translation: CASSVSASGAYNEQFF.

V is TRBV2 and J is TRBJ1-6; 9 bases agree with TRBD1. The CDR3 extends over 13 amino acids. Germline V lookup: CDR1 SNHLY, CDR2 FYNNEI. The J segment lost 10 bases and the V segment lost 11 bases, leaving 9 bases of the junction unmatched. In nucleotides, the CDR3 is TGTGCCGATTGCCGGGACAGGGAATCACCCCTCCACTTT. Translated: CADCRDRESPLHF.

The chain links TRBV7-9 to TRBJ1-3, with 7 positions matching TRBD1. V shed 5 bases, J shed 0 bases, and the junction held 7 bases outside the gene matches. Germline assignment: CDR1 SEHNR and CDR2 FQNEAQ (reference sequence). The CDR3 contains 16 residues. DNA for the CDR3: TGTGCCAGCAGCGGCCGGGACAGCCTCTCTGGAAACACCATATATTTT. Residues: CASSGRDSLSGNTIYF.

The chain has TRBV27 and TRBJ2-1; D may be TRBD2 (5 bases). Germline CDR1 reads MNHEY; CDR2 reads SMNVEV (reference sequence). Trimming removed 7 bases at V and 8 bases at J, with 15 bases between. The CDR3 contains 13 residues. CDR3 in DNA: TGTGCCAGCACAGGACGGGGATTGGATGAGCAGTTCTTC. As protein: CASTGRGLDEQFF.

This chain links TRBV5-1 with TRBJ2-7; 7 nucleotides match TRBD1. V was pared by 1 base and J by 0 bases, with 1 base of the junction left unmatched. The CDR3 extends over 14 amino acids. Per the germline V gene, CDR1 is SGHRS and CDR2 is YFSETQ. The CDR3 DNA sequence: TGCGCCAGCAGCTTGAGGGACAGCTCCTACGAGCAGTACTTC. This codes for CASSLRDSSYEQYF.

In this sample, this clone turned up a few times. As DNA, the CDR3 is TGTGCCATCAGCAAGGACAGAGATGGCTACACCTTC. Its protein product is CAISKDRDGYTF. This chain uses TRBV10-3 with TRBJ1-2, with a possible D match to TRBD1 (6 bases). Germline V gives CDR1 ENHRY, CDR2 SYGVKD. V lost 6 bases and J 6 bases, leaving 11 bases between the germline ends. CDR3 length: 12 residues.

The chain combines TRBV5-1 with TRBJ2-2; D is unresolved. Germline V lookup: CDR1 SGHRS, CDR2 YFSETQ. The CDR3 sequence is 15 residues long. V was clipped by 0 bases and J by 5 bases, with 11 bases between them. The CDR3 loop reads CASSLAGSATGELFF. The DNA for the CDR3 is TGCGCCAGCAGCTTGGCCGGTTCTGCAACCGGGGAGCTGTTTTTT. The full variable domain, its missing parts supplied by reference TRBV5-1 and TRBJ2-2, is KAGVTQTPRYLIKTRGQQVTLSCSPISGHRSVSWYQQTPGQGLQFLFEYFSETQRNKGNFPGRFSGRQFSNSRSEMNVSTLELGDSALYLCASSLAGSATGELFFGEGSRLTVL.

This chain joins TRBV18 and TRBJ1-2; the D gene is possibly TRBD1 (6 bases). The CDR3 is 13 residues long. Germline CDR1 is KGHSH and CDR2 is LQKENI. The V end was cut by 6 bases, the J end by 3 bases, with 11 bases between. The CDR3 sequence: CASSQGKDYGYTF. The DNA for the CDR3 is TGTGCCAGCTCCCAGGGGAAAGACTATGGCTACACCTTC. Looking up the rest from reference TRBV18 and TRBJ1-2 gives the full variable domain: NAGVMQNPRHLVRRRGQEARLRCSPMKGHSHVYWYRQLPEEGLKFMVYLQKENIIDESGMPKERFSAEFPKEGPSILRIQQVVRGDSAAYFCASSQGKDYGYTFGSGTRLTVV.

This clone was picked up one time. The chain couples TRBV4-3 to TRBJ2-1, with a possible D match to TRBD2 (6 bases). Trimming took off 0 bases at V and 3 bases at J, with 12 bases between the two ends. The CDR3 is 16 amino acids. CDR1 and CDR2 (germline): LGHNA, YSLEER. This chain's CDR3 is CASSQEVAADYNEQFF. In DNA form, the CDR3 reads TGCGCCAGCAGCCAAGAAGTAGCGGCGGACTACAATGAGCAGTTCTTC.

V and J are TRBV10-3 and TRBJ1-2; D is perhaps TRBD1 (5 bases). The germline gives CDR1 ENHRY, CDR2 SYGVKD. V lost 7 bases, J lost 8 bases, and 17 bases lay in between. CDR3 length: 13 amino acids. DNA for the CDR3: TGTGCCATCACCCGCCCGGACACCCGGGGCTACACCTTC. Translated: CAITRPDTRGYTF.

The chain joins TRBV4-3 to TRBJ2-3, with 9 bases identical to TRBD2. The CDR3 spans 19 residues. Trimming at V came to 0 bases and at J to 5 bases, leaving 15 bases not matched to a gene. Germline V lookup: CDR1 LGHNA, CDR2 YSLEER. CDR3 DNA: TGCGCCAGCAGCCAAGAGGGTTTAGGCGGGAGGGCCTTTAGAGATACGCAGTATTTT. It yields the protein CASSQEGLGGRAFRDTQYF.

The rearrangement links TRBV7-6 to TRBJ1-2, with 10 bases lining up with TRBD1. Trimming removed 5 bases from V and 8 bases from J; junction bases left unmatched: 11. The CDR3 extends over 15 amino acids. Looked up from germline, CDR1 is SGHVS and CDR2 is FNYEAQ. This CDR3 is CASSPSPGQGEGYTF. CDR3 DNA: TGTGCCAGCAGCCCTAGCCCCGGACAGGGGGAAGGCTACACCTTC.

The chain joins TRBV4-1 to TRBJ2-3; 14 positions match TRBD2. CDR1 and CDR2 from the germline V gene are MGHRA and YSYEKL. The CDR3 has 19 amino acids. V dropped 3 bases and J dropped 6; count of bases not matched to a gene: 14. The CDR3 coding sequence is TGCGCCAGCAGCCATCCCAATTCGCCCGGGACTAGCGGGGGTGATACGCAGTATTTT. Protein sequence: CASSHPNSPGTSGGDTQYF.

As DNA, the CDR3 is TGTGCCAGCGGGGACAGGGGAAAGGGTGAAGCTTTCTTT. It encodes CASGDRGKGEAFF. The chain is built from TRBV6-5 and TRBJ1-1, with TRBD1 matching 10 bases. J was trimmed by 7 bases and V by 8 bases; bases with no gene match: 7. CDR1 and CDR2 from the germline V gene are MNHEY and SVGAGI. This CDR3 region has 13 residues.

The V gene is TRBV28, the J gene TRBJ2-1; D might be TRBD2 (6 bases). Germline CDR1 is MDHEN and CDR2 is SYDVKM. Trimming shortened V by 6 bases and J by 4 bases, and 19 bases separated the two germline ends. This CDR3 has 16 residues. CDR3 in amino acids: CASSAGGTSIYNEQFF. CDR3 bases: TGTGCCAGCAGCGCTGGCGGGACCTCAATTTACAATGAGCAGTTCTTC.

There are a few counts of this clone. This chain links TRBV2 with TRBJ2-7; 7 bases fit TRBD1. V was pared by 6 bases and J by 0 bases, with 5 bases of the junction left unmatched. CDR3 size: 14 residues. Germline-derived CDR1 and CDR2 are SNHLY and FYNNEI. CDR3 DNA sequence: TGTGCCAGCAGGGAGACAGGGAGCTCCTACGAGCAGTACTTC. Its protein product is CASRETGSSYEQYF. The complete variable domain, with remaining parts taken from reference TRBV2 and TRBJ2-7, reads EPEVTQTPSHQVTQMGQEVILRCVPISNHLYFYWYRQILGQKVEFLVSFYNNEISEKSEIFDDQFSVERPDGSNFTLKIRSTKLEDSAMYFCASRETGSSYEQYFGPGTRLTVT.

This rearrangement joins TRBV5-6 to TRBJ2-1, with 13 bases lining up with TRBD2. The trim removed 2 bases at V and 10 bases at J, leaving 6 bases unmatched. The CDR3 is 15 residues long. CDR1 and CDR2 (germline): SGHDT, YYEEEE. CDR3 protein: CASSFGLAGVREQFF. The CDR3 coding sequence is TGTGCCAGCAGCTTTGGACTAGCGGGAGTAAGGGAGCAGTTCTTC.